These 32 T cell receptor beta chains originate from one sample sequenced in a study of early T cells in non-severe SARS-CoV-2 infection. TCRdb recomputed calls from the 5' RACE reads with MiXCR, one row per CDR3 protein. Of about 72,000 distinct CDR3 sequences detected, about 9.5% appear once; the ten largest clones hold 7.6%. Sequenced material: whole blood, taken at baseline. The receptors come from an adult who was a healthcare worker with PCR-confirmed SARS-CoV-2 infection or an uninfected control (not recorded which).

This clonotype was counted ten times or more. The CDR3 here is CATIHAGGTGELFF. The DNA of the CDR3 is TGTGCCACCATCCACGCGGGCGGCACCGGGGAGCTGTTTTTT. The chain recombines TRBV15 with TRBJ2-2; D possibly corresponds to TRBD2 (5 bases). The V gene's germline CDR1 is LNHNV and CDR2 YYDKDF (reference sequence). The CDR3 totals 14 residues. V lost 7 bases, J lost 4 bases, and 13 bases lay in between.

This clonotype has just a few counts. The chain links TRBV6-2 or TRBV6-3 to TRBJ2-7, with 9 positions matching TRBD1. CDR1 and CDR2 from the germline V gene are MNHEY and SVGEGT. The junction had 16 bases not matched to a gene; V was cut back by 6 bases and J by 1 base. The CDR3 has 18 residues. CDR3 amino acids: CASSPRTGAPVSSYEQYF. CDR3 sequence (DNA): TGTGCCAGCAGCCCGAGGACAGGGGCCCCCGTCAGTTCCTACGAGCAGTACTTC.

The chain recombines TRBV20-1 with TRBJ1-2; tentatively, D is TRBD1 (6 bases). Germline CDR1 reads DFQATT; CDR2 reads SNEGSKA (reference sequence). The CDR3 loop spans 13 amino acids. The V and J ends lost 3 bases and 4 bases respectively, with 12 bases between them. CDR3 in DNA: TGCAGTGCTAGTACAGGGAGAGGCTATGGCTACACCTTC. It specifies CSASTGRGYGYTF.

This clonotype came up many times. The chain employs TRBV30 and TRBJ2-3; D assignment may be TRBD1 or TRBD2 (5 bases each). The germline V gene has CDR1 GTSNPN and CDR2 SVGIG (reference sequence). V lost 2 bases and J lost 5, with 11 bases in between. This CDR3 contains 13 residues. The CDR3 sequence is CAWSTGRKDTQYF. CDR3 coding DNA: TGTGCCTGGAGTACGGGGCGAAAAGATACGCAGTATTTT.

This clonotype has only a few counts. The chain couples TRBV20-1 to TRBJ2-7; D might be TRBD2 (6 bases). Germline V gene sequence: CDR1 DFQATT, CDR2 SNEGSKA (reference sequence). CDR3 length equals 13 residues. Trimming removed 3 bases from V and 4 bases from J, with 13 bases in between. As DNA, the CDR3 is TGCAGTGCTAGTGCCGGTGGGGGGTACGAGCAGTACTTC. It encodes CSASAGGGYEQYF.

This clonotype was observed a few times. The V and J genes are TRBV12-3 or TRBV12-4 and TRBJ2-3; 11 bases are a match to TRBD1. The ends lost 5 bases at V and 5 bases at J; junction bases unmatched: 3. CDR3 length: 14 amino acids. DNA for the CDR3: TGTGCCAGCAGTGCCGGGACAGGGGGAGATACGCAGTATTTT. Its translation: CASSAGTGGDTQYF.

This clonotype was detected a few times. V usage is TRBV20-1 and J usage is TRBJ2-5; D gene ambiguous. This CDR3 has 14 residues. Germline assignment: CDR1 DFQATT and CDR2 SNEGSKA (reference sequence). The germline V and J ends were trimmed by 0 bases and 2 bases, with 10 bases remaining between them. Written as DNA, the CDR3 is TGCAGTGCTAGAGATGCTTGGCAGCAAGAGACCCAGTACTTC. Amino acids: CSARDAWQQETQYF.

This clonotype came up many times. CDR3 region: CASSREAGANTGELFF. The CDR3 nucleotides are TGCGCCAGCAGCCGAGAGGCGGGGGCAAACACCGGGGAGCTGTTTTTT. The chain employs TRBV4-3 and TRBJ2-2; TRBD2 is a possible D gene (7 bases). The CDR3 runs to 16 residues. Trimming shortened V by 4 bases and J by 2 bases, and 14 bases separated the two germline ends. Germline CDR1 reads LGHNA; CDR2 reads YSLEER.

This clonotype was counted many times. V and J are TRBV11-3 and TRBJ1-6, with D unclear. The V gene lost 2 bases and the J gene lost 13 bases, with 15 bases spanning the gap. Germline CDR1 reads SGHNT; CDR2 reads YENEEA. The CDR3 consists of 14 residues. The CDR3 protein is CASSLLNSPSPLHF. DNA for the CDR3: TGTGCCAGCAGCTTACTCAACTCCCCATCCCCCCTCCACTTT.

The chain recombines TRBV9 with TRBJ1-6; the D gene is possibly TRBD1 (6 bases). The CDR3 covers 15 residues. The V end was cut by 6 bases, the J end by 5 bases, with 15 bases between. In germline, CDR1 is SGDLS, CDR2 YYNGEE. CDR3 DNA sequence: TGTGCCAGCAACAAGCAGGGGTCGGATAATTCACCCCTCCACTTT. It encodes CASNKQGSDNSPLHF.

This clonotype has just a few counts. The chain is built from TRBV5-1 and TRBJ2-5; D may be TRBD1 or TRBD2 (5 bases each). V was cut by 4 bases and J by 3 bases, with 13 bases left in between. The V gene's germline CDR1 is SGHRS and CDR2 YFSETQ. This CDR3 contains 14 residues. This chain's CDR3 is CASSTGRGEETQYF. In DNA, the CDR3 is TGCGCCAGCAGCACGGGACGGGGAGAAGAGACCCAGTACTTC.

The chain has TRBV7-2 and TRBJ2-7; TRBD1 might be the D (6 bases). Trimming cost V 1 base and J 6 bases, with 13 bases left between them. The CDR3 sequence is 14 residues long. Germline V CDR1 and CDR2: SGHTA, FQGNSA. The CDR3 here is CASSLGRTVVEQYF. The CDR3 coding sequence is TGTGCCAGCAGCTTAGGGCGGACAGTAGTCGAGCAGTACTTC.

This clonotype was observed a handful of times. The chain couples TRBV6-1 to TRBJ2-1; TRBD1 matches at 10 bases. The CDR3 totals 17 residues. The trim removed 5 bases at V and 0 bases at J, leaving 7 bases unmatched. In germline, CDR1 is MNHNS, CDR2 SASEGT. This chain's CDR3 is CASSRDRGPSSYNEQFF. CDR3 coding DNA: TGTGCCAGCAGTAGGGACAGGGGCCCTAGCTCCTACAATGAGCAGTTCTTC.

This chain joins TRBV6-6 and TRBJ2-3; D gene uncertain. The CDR3 has 14 residues. CDR1 MNHNY and CDR2 SVGAGI come from the germline V gene (reference sequence). V lost 5 bases and J lost 4, with 13 bases in between. CDR3 nucleotides: TGTGCCAGCAGTGGGGTACGGCTAGCAGATACGCAGTATTTT. It translates to CASSGVRLADTQYF.

V and J are TRBV4-1 and TRBJ2-2, with D unresolved. Germline V CDR1 and CDR2: MGHRA, YSYEKL. V dropped 2 bases and J dropped 1 base, with 11 bases sitting between them. The CDR3 is 16 residues long. CDR3 coding DNA: TGCGCCAGCAGCCAAAATCTACGGAGGAACACCGGGGAGCTGTTTTTT. Its translation is CASSQNLRRNTGELFF.

The chain combines TRBV20-1 with TRBJ2-3, with 12 positions matching TRBD2. The germline V gene encodes CDR1 DFQATT and CDR2 SNEGSKA (reference sequence). The CDR3 has 17 residues. Trimming took 1 base from V and 2 from J; bases not matched to a gene: 7. CDR3 sequence: CSARGPSGGVYTDTQYF. The CDR3, as DNA: TGCAGTGCTAGAGGCCCTAGCGGGGGGGTATACACAGATACGCAGTATTTT.

This clonotype was observed at least ten times. The chain is built from TRBV23-1 and TRBJ2-2; 8 bases are a match to TRBD2. TRBV23-1 is assigned to the ORF class and has an uncertain function. The CDR3 runs 16 residues. V dropped 7 bases and J dropped 7; count of bases not matched to a gene: 14. The CDR3 reads CASTTTDGGAVGELFF. The CDR3 coding sequence is TGCGCCAGCACCACAACTGACGGGGGGGCTGTCGGGGAGCTGTTTTTT.

This clonotype has a handful of counts. J is TRBJ2-7 and V is TRBV28; a weak D match, TRBD2 (5 bases). From germline, CDR1 is MDHEN and CDR2 SYDVKM. V was clipped by 1 base and J by 6 bases, with 19 bases between them. The CDR3 extends over 16 amino acids. In DNA, the CDR3 is TGTGCCAGCAGTTTATTGCCCGGAGGACTGTCGGGCGAGCAGTACTTC. It yields the protein CASSLLPGGLSGEQYF.

This clonotype was seen a few times. The chain couples TRBV27 to TRBJ2-2; D is possibly TRBD1 (5 bases). CDR3 length equals 15 residues. CDR1 is MNHEY and CDR2 is SMNVEV in the germline V gene (reference sequence). V lost 5 bases and J lost 4, with 14 bases in between. The CDR3 DNA reads TGTGCCAGCAGTCCAACCCCCCAGGGCACCGGGGAGCTGTTTTTT. Protein product: CASSPTPQGTGELFF.

The rearrangement joins TRBV20-1 to TRBJ2-4; D not resolved. Germline loops: CDR1 DFQATT, CDR2 SNEGSKA (reference sequence). V lost 3 bases and J 0 bases, leaving 12 bases between the germline ends. The CDR3 has 15 amino acids. The DNA for the CDR3 is TGCAGTGCTAGTCTCCTAGGTCAAGCCAAAAACATTCAGTACTTC. Translated: CSASLLGQAKNIQYF.

There are a few counts of this clonotype. The chain joins TRBV7-6 to TRBJ2-7; tentatively, D is TRBD2 (7 bases). This CDR3 is 14 amino acids long. Germline values: CDR1 SGHVS, CDR2 FNYEAQ. Trimming pared 5 bases from V and 3 bases from J, leaving 14 bases between. CDR3 nucleotides: TGTGCCAGCAGCCTAGGCGGGGGCCACTACGAGCAGTACTTC. Protein: CASSLGGGHYEQYF. Filled out from reference TRBV7-6 and TRBJ2-7, the complete variable domain reads GAGVSQSPRYKVTKRGQDVALRCDPISGHVSLYWYRQALGQGPEFLTYFNYEAQQDKSGLPNDRFSAERPEGSISTLTIQRTEQRDSAMYRCASSLGGGHYEQYFGPGTRLTVT.

This clonotype has at least ten counts. The V gene is TRBV11-2, the J gene TRBJ2-1; D gene ambiguous. Germline V gene sequence: CDR1 SGHAT, CDR2 FQNNGV. V dropped 4 bases and J dropped 1 base, with 5 bases sitting between them. This CDR3 has 13 residues. CDR3 nucleotides: TGTGCCAGCAGCTCCGGGTCCTACAATGAGCAGTTCTTC. Its translation: CASSSGSYNEQFF.

DNA for the CDR3: TGTGCCAGCAGTAGGACAGAGAACAATGAGCAGTTCTTC. Translating gives CASSRTENNEQFF. V is TRBV25-1 and J is TRBJ2-1; TRBD1 might be the D (6 bases). The CDR3 length is 13 residues. Germline CDR1 reads MGHDK; CDR2 reads SYGVNS. Between the trimmed V and J ends, which lost 5 bases and 5 bases, there was a span of 10 bases.

This clonotype was seen a few times. The chain employs TRBV11-2 and TRBJ1-2, with D perhaps TRBD1 (6 bases). The V end lost 5 bases, the J end lost 4 bases, and 17 bases lay between the germline ends. The CDR3 covers 15 residues. Germline CDR1 reads SGHAT; CDR2 reads FQNNGV. CDR3 loop: CASSTRPGEVYGYTF. The CDR3 DNA reads TGTGCCAGCAGCACGAGACCAGGGGAGGTCTATGGCTACACCTTC.

This clonotype was detected only a few times. Germline is not matched at one junction end, which may reflect a read error. The chain couples TRBV7-3 to TRBJ2-3; the match to TRBD1 covers 7 bases. CDR3 size: 15 residues. CDR1 SGHTA and CDR2 FQGTGA come from the germline V gene. As DNA, the CDR3 is TGTGCCAGCAGCCTAACCGGGACAGCAACAGATACGCAGTATTTT. The encoded protein is CASSLTGTATDTQYF.

The chain couples TRBV20-1 to TRBJ2-2, with D possibly matching TRBD1 (6 bases). Germline assignment: CDR1 DFQATT and CDR2 SNEGSKA (reference sequence). This CDR3 region has 14 residues. CDR3 sequence (DNA): TGCCAGGGGCAGACTGGGGTGAACACCGGGGAGCTGTTTTTT. It yields the protein CQGQTGVNTGELFF.

This clonotype has just a few counts. The chain carries TRBV29-1 and TRBJ1-1; no reliable D call. V shed 7 bases and J shed 0 bases, with 9 bases lying between them. The CDR3 contains 12 residues. Germline V CDR1 and CDR2: SQVTM, ANQGSEA. The CDR3 DNA reads as TGCAGCGCGACACACCTGAACACTGAAGCTTTCTTT. It is translated as CSATHLNTEAFF.

This clonotype came up a few times. The gene calls are TRBV7-6 and TRBJ1-5, with 9 bases matching TRBD1. V shed 3 bases and J 2 bases; nucleotides not matched to a gene: 8. The CDR3 totals 17 residues. Germline CDR1 SGHVS, CDR2 FNYEAQ. CDR3 bases: TGTGCCAGCAGCTTCGTTTATGGGGACAGGGGCAATCAGCCCCAGCATTTT. Translated: CASSFVYGDRGNQPQHF. Together with reference TRBV7-6 and TRBJ1-5, the CDR3 gives the full variable domain: GAGVSQSPRYKVTKRGQDVALRCDPISGHVSLYWYRQALGQGPEFLTYFNYEAQQDKSGLPNDRFSAERPEGSISTLTIQRTEQRDSAMYRCASSFVYGDRGNQPQHFGDGTRLSIL.

The chain uses TRBV9 and TRBJ2-7; TRBD1 matches at 9 bases. V gave up 0 bases and J gave up 9 bases; unmatched junction bases: 7. Germline CDR1 SGDLS, CDR2 YYNGEE. The CDR3 length is 14 residues. The CDR3 reads CASSVGQGGTGQYF. Written as DNA, the CDR3 is TGTGCCAGCAGCGTAGGACAGGGGGGAACGGGGCAGTACTTC.

The genes are TRBV7-2 and TRBJ2-3, with 9 positions matching TRBD2. The germline CDR1 and CDR2 sequences are SGHTA and FQGNSA. Trimming removed 1 base from V and 2 bases from J; junction bases left unmatched: 4. The length of the CDR3 is 16 residues. The DNA of the CDR3 is TGTGCCAGCAGCTTAGATCTAGCGGGATACACAGATACGCAGTATTTT. It codes for CASSLDLAGYTDTQYF.

This clonotype was counted between two and nine times. The genes are TRBV7-3 and TRBJ2-3; no firm D call. Germline V gene sequence: CDR1 SGHTA, CDR2 FQGTGA. Deletions cut 5 bases from V and 2 bases from J, with 11 bases between. The CDR3 is made up of 14 amino acids. CDR3 sequence (DNA): TGTGCCAGCAGCCCCGAAGGAACCACAGATACGCAGTATTTT. Translated, it gives CASSPEGTTDTQYF.

This clonotype was picked up many times. Likely a read error: the CDR3 ends without its conserved phenylalanine or tryptophan. The chain recombines TRBV29-1 with TRBJ1-1; 7 positions match TRBD1. Germline assignment: CDR1 SQVTM and CDR2 ANQGSEA. Unmatched junction bases numbered 9, after V lost 6 bases and J lost 8 bases. CDR3 length: 12 amino acids. The CDR3 loop reads CSVRQGSYEAFL. The DNA of the CDR3 is TGCAGCGTGCGACAGGGATCTTACGAAGCTTTCCTT.